One and the same sample provided the 9 T cell receptor beta chains below, sequenced in a study of blood T cell repertoires in COVID-19. TCRdb's table, derived via immunoSEQ multiplex PCR, lists solely in-frame clones and lacks some. Of more than 450,000 clones in the sample, 87% were seen once. Material for sequencing was PBMCs or T cells enriched from blood (not recorded which). These receptors were taken from a woman aged 18-29 years who had recovered from COVID-19.

The genes are TRBV4-1 and TRBJ1-2, with D maybe TRBD1 (5 bases). The CDR3 has 14 residues. The V gene lost 2 bases and the J gene lost 8 bases, with 15 bases spanning the gap. Per the germline V gene, CDR1 is MGHRA and CDR2 is YSYEKL. The CDR3 nucleotides are TGCGCCAGCAGCCAACCCCGGCAGGGCGACGGCTACACCTTC. It translates to CASSQPRQGDGYTF.

This chain connects TRBV6-4 to TRBJ1-1; D remains unclear. The CDR3 consists of 13 residues. The V and J ends lost 3 bases and 4 bases respectively, with 9 bases between them. Germline CDR1 is MRHNA and CDR2 is SNTAGT. This chain's CDR3 is CASSERWSTEAFF. The DNA for the CDR3 is TGTGCCAGCAGTGAGCGGTGGAGCACTGAAGCTTTCTTT.

This clone was observed a single time. The V gene is TRBV2, the J gene TRBJ2-3; possibly TRBD2 for D (6 bases). V lost 5 bases and J 5 bases, leaving 8 bases between the germline ends. Germline CDR1 reads SNHLY; CDR2 reads FYNNEI. CDR3 size: 12 residues. The CDR3 loop is CASSRGRDTQYF. The CDR3 DNA reads TGTGCCAGCAGTCGGGGGAGAGATACGCAGTATTTT.

The chain combines TRBV5-6 with TRBJ2-5; 8 nucleotides align to TRBD2. The germline V gene encodes CDR1 SGHDT and CDR2 YYEEEE. V trimming: 3 bases; J trimming: 5 bases; junction bases outside the gene matches: 9. The CDR3 extends over 15 amino acids. In nucleotides, the CDR3 is TGTGCCAGCAGCTCCCGACTAGCGTTTACGGAGACCCAGTACTTC. It codes for CASSSRLAFTETQYF.

The V and J genes are TRBV3-1 (or the pseudogene TRBV3-2) and TRBJ2-1; D is possibly TRBD1 (6 bases). Trimming shortened V by 1 base and J by 5 bases, and 12 bases separated the two germline ends. Germline CDR1 reads LGHDT; CDR2 reads YNNKEL (reference sequence). CDR3 length: 15 amino acids. The CDR3 DNA is TGTGCCAGCAGCCAAGTGCAGGGGATTAACAATGAGCAGTTCTTC. It translates to CASSQVQGINNEQFF.

V usage is TRBV11-3 and J usage is TRBJ1-1; D gene ambiguous. The V end was cut by 0 bases, the J end by 8 bases, with 13 bases between. The CDR3 covers 14 residues. Germline-derived CDR1 and CDR2 are SGHNT and YENEEA. CDR3 in amino acids: CASSLESLANEAFF. CDR3 in DNA: TGTGCCAGCAGCTTAGAATCCCTAGCTAACGAAGCTTTCTTT.

V is TRBV4-1 and J is TRBJ2-7; 7 bases map to TRBD2. V lost 4 bases to trimming and J lost 2 bases; unmatched junction nucleotides: 14. The germline V gene encodes CDR1 MGHRA and CDR2 YSYEKL. There are 17 residues in the CDR3. As DNA, the CDR3 is TGCGCCAGCAGCCGTTGGGAGGGACTTACGAGGACCTACGAGCAGTACTTC. As protein: CASSRWEGLTRTYEQYF.

The rearrangement links TRBV14 to TRBJ1-4; 7 nucleotides align to TRBD1. CDR3 length equals 15 residues. Trimming at V came to 4 bases and at J to 6 bases, leaving 8 bases not matched to a gene. Germline CDR1 and CDR2: SGHDN and FVKESK. Written as DNA, the CDR3 is TGTGCCAGCAGCCTGGATATCAGGGGGGATGAAAAACTGTTTTTT. This translates into CASSLDIRGDEKLFF. The variable domain in full, completed from reference TRBV14 and TRBJ1-4, reads EAGVTQFPSHSVIEKGQTVTLRCDPISGHDNLYWYRRVMGKEIKFLLHFVKESKQDESGMPNNRFLAERTGGTYSTLKVQPAELEDSGVYFCASSLDIRGDEKLFFGSGTQLSVL.

As for this clone: A single base separates this from a much larger clone, so it may be a read error. V and J are TRBV12-3 or TRBV12-4 and TRBJ1-1; 7 bases line up with TRBD1. The junction had 0 bases not matched to a gene; V was cut back by 4 bases and J by 1 base. The CDR3 is 13 residues long. CDR3 DNA: TGTGCCAGCAGTTACAGGGGGAACACTGAAGCTTTCTTT. This gives the protein CASSYRGNTEAFF.